This TCR beta chain appears in the sequencing data of a study of control samples from healthy donors and cancer patients. This clone was counted a single time. V lost 1 base to trimming and J lost 6 bases; unmatched junction nucleotides: 5. Germline lookup yields CDR1 SGHTA and CDR2 FQGNSA. This CDR3 is built from 15 residues. Clones were read by immunoSEQ multiplex PCR, and TCRdb kept only the in-frame ones, dropping some. The table lists under 80,000 clones, 75% to 90% of them singletons. This chain uses TRBV7-2 with TRBJ2-3, with TRBD2 identical over 9 bases. Sequencing was performed on blood. The origin of this receptor is a man aged 45-65 years in good health. The CDR3 region is CASSLVAGGLDTQYF. CDR3 DNA: TGTGCCAGCAGCTTAGTGGCGGGGGGGTTGGATACGCAGTATTTT.